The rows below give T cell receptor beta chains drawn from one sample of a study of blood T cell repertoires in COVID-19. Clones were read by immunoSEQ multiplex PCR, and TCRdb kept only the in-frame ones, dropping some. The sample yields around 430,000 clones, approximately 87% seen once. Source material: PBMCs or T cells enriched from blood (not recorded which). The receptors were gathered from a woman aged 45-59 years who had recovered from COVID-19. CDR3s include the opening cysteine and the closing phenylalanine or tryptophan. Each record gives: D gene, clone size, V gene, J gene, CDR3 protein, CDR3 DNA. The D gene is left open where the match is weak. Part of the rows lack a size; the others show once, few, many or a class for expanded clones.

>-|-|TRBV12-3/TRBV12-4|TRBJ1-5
CASSFGPRLQHF
TGTGCCAGCAGTTTTGGTCCGCGTCTCCAGCATTTT
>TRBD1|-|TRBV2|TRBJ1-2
CASTLQGAYGYTF
TGTGCCAGCACCCTACAGGGGGCCTATGGCTACACCTTC
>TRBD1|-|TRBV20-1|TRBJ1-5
CSASVGQGVQPQHF
TGCAGTGCTAGTGTAGGACAGGGGGTTCAGCCCCAGCATTTT
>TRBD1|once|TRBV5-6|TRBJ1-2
CASSLTGGGYTF
TGTGCCAGCAGCCTGACAGGGGGCGGTTACACCTTC
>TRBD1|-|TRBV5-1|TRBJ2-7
CASSGGQGAGDEQYF
TGCGCCAGCAGCGGGGGACAGGGGGCAGGCGACGAGCAGTACTTC
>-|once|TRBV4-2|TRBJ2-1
CASSYRGEGDEQFF
TGTGCCAGCAGCTACCGTGGAGAGGGGGATGAGCAGTTCTTC
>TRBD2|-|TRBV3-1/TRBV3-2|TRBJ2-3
CASSRHVAGGTDTQYF
TGTGCCAGCAGCCGTCATGTAGCGGGGGGCACAGATACGCAGTATTTT
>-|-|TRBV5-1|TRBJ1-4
CASSLSSRNEKLFF
TGCGCCAGCAGCTTGAGCTCACGTAATGAAAAACTGTTTTTT
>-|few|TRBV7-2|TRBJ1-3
CASSLHSSGNTIYF
TGTGCCAGCAGCTTGCATAGCTCTGGAAACACCATATATTTT
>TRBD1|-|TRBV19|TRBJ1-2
CASRDRGNYGYTF
TGTGCCAGCAGGGACAGGGGTAACTATGGCTACACCTTC
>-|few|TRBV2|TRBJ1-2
CATRGEQRSFLYGYTF
TGTGCCACACGTGGAGAGCAGAGGAGTTTCCTATATGGCTACACCTTC
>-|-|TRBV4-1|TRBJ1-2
CASSQEGRYGYTF
TGCGCCAGCAGCCAAGAGGGGCGCTATGGCTACACCTTC
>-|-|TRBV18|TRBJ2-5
CASSPWGGGETQYF
TGTGCCAGCTCACCATGGGGGGGCGGAGAGACCCAGTACTTC
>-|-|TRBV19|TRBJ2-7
CASSPGPGLSSNEQYF
TGTGCCAGTAGCCCGGGGCCCGGACTAAGCAGCAACGAGCAGTACTTC
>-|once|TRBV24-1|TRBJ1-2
CATSSGQNYGYTF
TGTGCCACCAGTTCTGGACAGAACTATGGCTACACCTTC
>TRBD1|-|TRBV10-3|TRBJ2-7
CAISEPYRKAGTGGFYEQYF
TGTGCCATCAGTGAGCCCTATCGAAAGGCGGGAACAGGGGGTTTCTACGAGCAGTACTTC
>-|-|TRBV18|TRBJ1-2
CASSATNQYYGYTF
TGTGCCAGCTCAGCCACAAACCAGTACTATGGCTACACCTTC
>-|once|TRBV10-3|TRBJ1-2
CAISERTGSTGYTF
TGTGCCATCAGTGAGAGAACAGGGTCTACGGGCTACACCTTC
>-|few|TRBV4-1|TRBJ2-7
CASSQRYGGRGDEQYF
TGCGCCAGCAGCCAAAGATATGGGGGCAGGGGTGACGAGCAGTACTTC
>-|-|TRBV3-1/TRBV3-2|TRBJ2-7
CASSQEGQGYEQYF
TGTGCCAGCAGCCAAGAAGGGCAGGGCTACGAGCAGTACTTC
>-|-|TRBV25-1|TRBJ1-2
CASSVGRGYTF
TGTGCCAGCAGTGTGGGGCGGGGCTACACCTTC
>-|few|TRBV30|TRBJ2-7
CAWSISSSVPTYEQYF
TGTGCCTGGAGCATCTCTTCTAGCGTCCCCACCTACGAGCAGTACTTC
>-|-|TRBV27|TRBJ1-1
CASSLRGNTEAFF
TGTGCCAGCAGTTTGCGGGGGAACACTGAAGCTTTCTTT
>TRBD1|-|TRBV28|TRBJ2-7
CASSSRQGGWYEQYF
TGTGCCAGCAGTTCAAGACAGGGCGGATGGTACGAGCAGTACTTC
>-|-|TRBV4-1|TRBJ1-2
CASSHYKRGYTF
TGCGCCAGCAGCCATTATAAGCGTGGCTACACCTTC
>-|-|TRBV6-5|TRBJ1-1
CASGTPRNTEAFF
TGTGCCAGCGGGACACCGCGGAACACTGAAGCTTTCTTT
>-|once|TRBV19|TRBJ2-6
CASTQAGANVLTF
TGTGCCAGTACCCAGGCTGGTGCCAACGTCCTGACTTTC
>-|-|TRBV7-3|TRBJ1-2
CASSSQPRPGYGYTF
TGTGCCAGCAGCTCCCAGCCCCGACCGGGCTATGGCTACACCTTC
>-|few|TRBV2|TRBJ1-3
CASSEALGDSSGNTIYF
TGTGCCAGCAGTGAAGCGCTTGGCGACAGCTCTGGAAACACCATATATTTT
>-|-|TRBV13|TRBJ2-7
CASSLEGAPTASEQYF
TGTGCCAGCAGCTTAGAAGGGGCCCCGACTGCCTCCGAGCAGTACTTC
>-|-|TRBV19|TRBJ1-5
CASSPDSYGNQPQHF
TGTGCCAGTAGTCCGGACAGCTACGGCAATCAGCCCCAGCATTTT
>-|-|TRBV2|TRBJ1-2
CASSEEVGSGYTF
TGTGCCAGCAGTGAAGAGGTGGGCTCTGGCTACACCTTC
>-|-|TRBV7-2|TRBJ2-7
CASSFQGTEQYF
TGTGCCAGCAGCTTTCAGGGAACGGAGCAGTACTTC
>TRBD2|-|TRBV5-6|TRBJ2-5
CASSSEQAMGREGETQYF
TGTGCCAGCAGTTCAGAACAAGCTATGGGGCGGGAGGGTGAGACCCAGTACTTC
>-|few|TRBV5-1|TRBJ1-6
CASSLGSGRSPLHF
TGCGCCAGCAGCCTCGGGTCCGGGAGGTCACCCCTCCACTTT
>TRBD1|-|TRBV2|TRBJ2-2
CASSVGRQGNTGELFF
TGTGCCAGCAGTGTGGGGAGACAGGGGAACACCGGGGAGCTGTTTTTT
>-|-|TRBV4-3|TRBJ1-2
CASSRHLQGNYGYTF
TGCGCCAGCAGCCGCCACCTTCAGGGAAACTATGGCTACACCTTC
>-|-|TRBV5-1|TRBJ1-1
CASSPTGSQNTEAFF
TGCGCCAGCAGCCCCACGGGGAGCCAGAACACTGAAGCTTTCTTT
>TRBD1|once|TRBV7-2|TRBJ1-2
CASSLDRANGYTF
TGTGCCAGCAGCCTGGACAGGGCGAATGGCTACACCTTC
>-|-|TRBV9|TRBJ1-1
CASSVLTGMNTEAFF
TGTGCCAGCAGCGTCCTGACAGGTATGAACACTGAAGCTTTCTTT
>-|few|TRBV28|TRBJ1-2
CASSRGRRGWGYTF
TGTGCCAGCAGCCGCGGACGGAGGGGTTGGGGCTACACCTTC
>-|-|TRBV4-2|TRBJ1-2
CASDIRRCTAGDGYTF
TGTGCCAGCGACATCCGAAGGTGTACGGCCGGTGATGGCTACACCTTC
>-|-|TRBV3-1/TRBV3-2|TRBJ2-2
CASSQRDWRIANTGELFF
TGTGCCAGCAGCCAAAGAGACTGGAGAATCGCGAACACCGGGGAGCTGTTTTTT
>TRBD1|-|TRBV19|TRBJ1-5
CASSIHSTGERGQPQHF
TGTGCCAGTAGTATCCACTCGACAGGGGAGAGAGGCCAGCCCCAGCATTTT
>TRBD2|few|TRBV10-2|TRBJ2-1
CASSERQRGSYEQFF
TGCGCCAGCAGTGAGCGCCAGCGGGGATCATATGAGCAGTTCTTC
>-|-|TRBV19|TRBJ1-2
CASSIARDRSAGYTF
TGTGCCAGTAGTATCGCCCGAGACAGGAGCGCTGGCTACACCTTC
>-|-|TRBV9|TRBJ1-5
CASSGGGGYSNQPQHF
TGTGCCAGCAGCGGTGGGGGGGGTTATAGCAATCAGCCCCAGCATTTT
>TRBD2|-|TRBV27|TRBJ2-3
CASSFSGGLVDTQYF
TGTGCCAGCAGTTTCAGCGGGGGTCTGGTAGATACGCAGTATTTT
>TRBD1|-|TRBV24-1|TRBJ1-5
CATSDTGEGQPQHF
TGTGCCACCAGTGACACAGGGGAAGGTCAGCCCCAGCATTTT
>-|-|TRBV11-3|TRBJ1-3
CASRYGGPETGNTIYF
TGTGCCAGCAGATATGGGGGCCCCGAGACGGGAAACACCATATATTTT
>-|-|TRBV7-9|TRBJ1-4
CASSLIQRNEKLFF
TGTGCCAGCAGCTTAATACAGAGAAATGAAAAACTGTTTTTT
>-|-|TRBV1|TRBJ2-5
CTSSQDTVQETQYF
TGCACCAGCAGCCAAGACACAGTACAAGAGACCCAGTACTTC
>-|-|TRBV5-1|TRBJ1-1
CASSPSGQPEAFF
TGCGCCAGCAGCCCCTCAGGACAGCCTGAAGCTTTCTTT
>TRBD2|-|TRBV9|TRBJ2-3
CASSPRTSGWNTDTQYF
TGTGCCAGCAGCCCTCGGACTAGCGGGTGGAACACAGATACGCAGTATTTT
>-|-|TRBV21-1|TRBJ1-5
CASSTWTPHQPQHF
TGTGCCAGCAGCACCTGGACACCTCATCAGCCCCAGCATTTT
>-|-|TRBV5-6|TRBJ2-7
CASSALGGYEQYF
TGTGCCAGCAGCGCGTTGGGAGGCTACGAGCAGTACTTC
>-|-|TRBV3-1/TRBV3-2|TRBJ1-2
CASSRGSTGSYGYTF
TGTGCCAGCAGCCGAGGGTCAACAGGGAGCTATGGCTACACCTTC